The T cell receptor (beta chain) described here comes from a study of shared clonotypes between healthy human individuals. This table comes from immunoSEQ multiplex PCR, and its TCRdb copy is limited to in-frame clones, with some not included. The sample shows about 110,000 clones, approximately 70% of them seen only once. The germline V and J ends were trimmed by 1 base and 0 bases, with 17 bases remaining between them. This CDR3 region has 18 residues. Germline-derived CDR1 and CDR2 are LGHNT and FRNRAP. The J gene is TRBJ2-3, the V gene TRBV12-5, with D unclear. This receptor was taken from a young woman in good health. The material sequenced was memory CD8+ T cells sorted from blood. Subset denoted: CD45RO+ cells pooled with CCR7-negative TemRA cells. The DNA for the CDR3 is TGTGCTAGTGGTTTGGGACTCCCAACACACCCTAGCACAGATACGCAGTATTTT. This gives the protein CASGLGLPTHPSTDTQYF. The complete variable domain, with remaining parts taken from reference TRBV12-5 and TRBJ2-3, reads DARVTQTPRHKVTEMGQEVTMRCQPILGHNTVFWYRQTMMQGLELLAYFRNRAPLDDSGMPKDRFSAEMPDATLATLKIQPSEPRDSAVYFCASGLGLPTHPSTDTQYFGPGTRLTVL.